The clone carrying this T cell receptor (beta chain) has just a few counts. The data originate from a study of T cells in Graves' hyperthyroidism and ophthalmopathy. Template material for amplifying TCR beta CDR3 regions consisted of RNA transcripts. TCR CDR3 regions were first amplified by RT-PCR with HTBI primers. TCRdb reanalysed the multiplex PCR reads using MiXCR and keeps one entry per CDR3 protein. There are under 450,000 distinct CDR3 sequences in the sample; about 13% occur only once, and 20% to 25% lies in the top ten. The germline gives CDR1 KGHSH, CDR2 LQKENI. The CDR3 is made up of 17 amino acids. The V end was cut by 3 bases, the J end by 3 bases, with 18 bases between.

Material: blood. This TCR was recovered from a man younger than 45 with Graves' hyperthyroidism that later progressed to Graves' ophthalmopathy. V usage is TRBV18 and J usage is TRBJ1-3, with D perhaps matching TRBD1 (6 bases). The CDR3 spells CASSPQDVGAYGNTIYF. The CDR3 bases are TGTGCCAGCTCACCGCAAGATGTGGGGGCGTATGGAAACACCATATATTTT.